The 27 T cell receptor beta chains in this list originate from one sample, sequenced in a study of blood T cell repertoires in COVID-19. The protocol was immunoSEQ multiplex PCR, while the TCRdb copy is restricted to in-frame clones and leaves out a portion. The sample holds a few hundred thousand clones, around 84% seen once. Sequencing input: peripheral blood. These receptors all come from a woman between 18 and 29 years old with acute or convalescent COVID-19.

This chain connects TRBV18 to TRBJ2-2; TRBD1 aligns across 7 bases. Germline loops: CDR1 KGHSH, CDR2 LQKENI. V was pared by 2 bases and J by 4 bases, with 10 bases of the junction left unmatched. The CDR3 extends over 17 amino acids. The CDR3 DNA sequence: TGTGCCAGCTCACCAATAAGACAGGGCTGGGGCACCGGGGAGCTGTTTTTT. It is translated as CASSPIRQGWGTGELFF.

V gene TRBV7-8 combines with J gene TRBJ2-5; D is uncertain. Trimming stripped 5 bases from V and 5 bases from J, with 18 bases between. The CDR3 has 15 amino acids. Germline CDR1 and CDR2: SGHVS and FQNEAQ. The DNA for the CDR3 is TGTGCCAGCAGCCCTGAACGCCGCGATCCGGAGACCCAGTACTTC. Protein product: CASSPERRDPETQYF. The full variable domain, in which reference TRBV7-8 and TRBJ2-5 provide the parts outside the CDR3, is GAGVSQSPRYKVAKRGQDVALRCDPISGHVSLFWYQQALGQGPEFLTYFQNEAQLDKSGLPSDRFFAERPEGSVSTLKIQRTQQEDSAVYLCASSPERRDPETQYFGPGTRLLVL.

The V gene is TRBV9, the J gene TRBJ2-5, with 7 bases that match TRBD1. The CDR3 runs to 14 residues. The V and J ends lost 3 bases and 5 bases, in that order; junction bases with no gene match: 7. Germline V CDR1 and CDR2: SGDLS, YYNGEE. CDR3 nucleotides: TGTGCCAGCAGCGCGACAGGGTTGGCGGAGACCCAGTACTTC. Amino acids: CASSATGLAETQYF.

V usage is TRBV10-3 and J usage is TRBJ1-2, with TRBD1 identical over 7 bases. The V and J ends lost 6 bases and 8 bases, in that order; junction bases with no gene match: 12. Germline V gene data show CDR1 as ENHRY and CDR2 as SYGVKD. CDR3 length: 14 amino acids. This CDR3 is CAISEGQRDRGYTF. CDR3 coding DNA: TGTGCCATCAGCGAGGGACAGCGTGATCGAGGCTACACCTTC.

The chain carries TRBV21-1 and TRBJ1-1. TRBV21-1 has pseudogene status. This CDR3 is 12 amino acids long. CDR3 residues: CAREEGYTEAFF. The CDR3 bases are TGTGCCCGGGAGGAGGGATATACTGAAGCTTTCTTT.

The chain uses TRBV7-3 and TRBJ2-2, with D tentatively TRBD2 (7 bases). The CDR3 length is 16 residues. V gave up 2 bases and J gave up 4 bases, with 14 bases separating them. The germline gives CDR1 SGHTA, CDR2 FQGTGA. CDR3 bases: TGTGCCAGCAGCTTATCCGGGGGGCAGGGCACCGGGGAGCTGTTTTTT. Protein product: CASSLSGGQGTGELFF.

The chain carries TRBV19 and TRBJ1-5; D might be TRBD1 (5 bases). Germline V gives CDR1 LNHDA, CDR2 SQIVND (reference sequence). The germline V and J ends were trimmed by 3 bases and 6 bases, with 9 bases remaining between them. This CDR3 spans 13 amino acids. The CDR3, as DNA: TGTGCCAGTAGTATGGGCAGGGTTCAGCCCCAGCATTTT. Protein sequence: CASSMGRVQPQHF.

This sequence joins TRBV9 and TRBJ1-6; 8 nucleotides line up with TRBD1. V dropped 0 bases and J dropped 7; count of bases not matched to a gene: 6. This CDR3 region has 16 residues. CDR1 and CDR2 from the germline V gene are SGDLS and YYNGEE. The CDR3 DNA is TGTGCCAGCAGCGTAGACGGACAGGGCGGGAATTCACCCCTCCACTTT. The encoded protein is CASSVDGQGGNSPLHF.

On this clone itself: The sample has other DNA sequences that encode this CDR3 too. V gene TRBV5-1 combines with J gene TRBJ1-2; tentative D call: TRBD1 (5 bases). The CDR3 has 13 amino acids. The germline gives CDR1 SGHRS, CDR2 YFSETQ. Between the trimmed V and J ends, which lost 0 bases and 5 bases, there was a span of 8 bases. CDR3 loop: CASSLGQSYGYTF. The CDR3 region has the DNA TGCGCCAGCAGCTTGGGACAGAGTTATGGCTACACCTTC.

The gene calls are TRBV28 and TRBJ2-3, with TRBD1 matching over 8 bases. This CDR3 has 16 amino acids. CDR1 MDHEN and CDR2 SYDVKM come from the germline V gene. J gave up 2 bases and V 5 bases, and 9 bases lay outside the gene matches. CDR3 coding DNA: TGTGCCAGCAGTCTTCGGACAGGGTCAACCACAGATACGCAGTATTTT. Residues: CASSLRTGSTTDTQYF.

This clone was counted a single time. This chain connects TRBV5-8 to TRBJ1-3; D possibly corresponds to TRBD1 (5 bases). The CDR3 has 16 amino acids. Germline V CDR1 and CDR2: SGHTS, YDEGEE. V dropped 0 bases and J dropped 0 bases, with 10 bases sitting between them. The CDR3 sequence is CASSLGQRNSGNTIYF. The CDR3 region has the DNA TGTGCCAGCAGCTTGGGACAGAGAAACTCTGGAAACACCATATATTTT.

The chain couples TRBV7-5 to TRBJ1-1; whether TRBD1, the table's D call, matches the DNA was not checked. TRBV7-5 is a pseudogene locus. This CDR3 has 15 residues. CDR3 DNA: TGTGCCAGAAGCACGTACAGGGGGCTAGGGACTGAAGCTTTCTTT. Its translation is CARSTYRGLGTEAFF.

The V gene is TRBV5-1, the J gene TRBJ2-2, with 9 bases that match TRBD1. The germline CDR1 and CDR2 sequences are SGHRS and YFSETQ. Trimming cost V 4 bases and J 4 bases; bases outside gene matches: 5. This CDR3 has 15 residues. In DNA form, the CDR3 reads TGCGCCAGCAGCCTGGGACAGGGAGCCACCGGGGAGCTGTTTTTT. It yields the protein CASSLGQGATGELFF.

The chain has TRBV13 and TRBJ2-1; 9 positions match TRBD2. This CDR3 has 15 amino acids. Germline V lookup: CDR1 PRHDT, CDR2 FYEKMQ (reference sequence). Germline trimming cut 3 bases from V and 4 bases from J; bases unmatched to any gene: 4. The CDR3, as DNA: TGTGCCAGCAGCTTTAGCGGGGGTGGATACAATGAGCAGTTCTTC. Translation: CASSFSGGGYNEQFF.

This clone came up a few times. V usage is TRBV7-9 and J usage is TRBJ1-5, with D tentatively TRBD1 (6 bases). Germline V gene lookup returns CDR1 SEHNR and CDR2 FQNEAQ (reference sequence). Trimming shortened V by 4 bases and J by 4 bases, and 11 bases separated the two germline ends. CDR3 length equals 14 residues. In nucleotides, the CDR3 is TGTGCCAGCAGCTCCCTAGGGGGAAATCAGCCCCAGCATTTT. Translation: CASSSLGGNQPQHF.

The chain uses TRBV19 and TRBJ1-1, with TRBD1 matching 9 bases. CDR3 size: 16 residues. Germline V gene data show CDR1 as LNHDA and CDR2 as SQIVND (reference sequence). V dropped 4 bases and J dropped 3; count of bases not matched to a gene: 9. The CDR3 DNA is TGTGCCAGTAGTAATAAACAGGGGGCGCGGGACACTGAAGCTTTCTTT. Its protein product is CASSNKQGARDTEAFF.

Only a few counts were recorded for this clone. CDR3 nucleotide sequence: TGTGCCAGCAGCCTCTTGGGCGGGGACGAGCAGTACTTC. It specifies CASSLLGGDEQYF. The chain joins TRBV6-5 to TRBJ2-7; D may be TRBD2 (6 bases). The V gene lost 6 bases and the J gene lost 5 bases, with 14 bases spanning the gap. The germline gives CDR1 MNHEY, CDR2 SVGAGI. This CDR3 has 13 residues.

This chain links TRBV5-6 with TRBJ1-1; no definite D call. This CDR3 is built from 14 residues. CDR1 is SGHDT, CDR2 YYEEEE, per germline. The V gene lost 4 bases and the J gene lost 4 bases, with 14 bases spanning the gap. The CDR3 DNA reads as TGTGCCAGCAGCCGGGGAAAAGCGGGCACTGAAGCTTTCTTT. The encoded protein is CASSRGKAGTEAFF. Full variable domain (remainder filled in from reference TRBV5-6 and TRBJ1-1): DAGVTQSPTHLIKTRGQQVTLRCSPKSGHDTVSWYQQALGQGPQFIFQYYEEEERQRGNFPDRFSGHQFPNYSSELNVNALLLGDSALYLCASSRGKAGTEAFFGQGTRLTVV.

The chain couples TRBV24-1 to TRBJ2-3; TRBD1 matches 9 bases. CDR3 length equals 15 residues. V gave up 3 bases and J gave up 5 bases; unmatched junction bases: 5. Looked up from germline, CDR1 is KGHDR and CDR2 is SFDVKD. As DNA, the CDR3 is TGTGCCACCAGTGATCGGGACAGGGTCGGAGATACGCAGTATTTT. Translating gives CATSDRDRVGDTQYF.

This chain links TRBV19 with TRBJ1-1, with 8 bases aligning to TRBD1. The germline CDR1 and CDR2 sequences are LNHDA and SQIVND (reference sequence). Trimming cost V 7 bases and J 4 bases; bases outside gene matches: 11. The CDR3 consists of 15 residues. CDR3 residues: CASNQKQGAGTEAFF. CDR3 DNA sequence: TGTGCCAGTAATCAAAAGCAGGGGGCCGGCACTGAAGCTTTCTTT.

The chain is built from TRBV5-1 and TRBJ1-1; no reliable D call. The CDR3 is 14 residues long. Between the trimmed V and J ends, which lost 2 bases and 4 bases, there was a span of 12 bases. Germline V CDR1 and CDR2: SGHRS, YFSETQ. In nucleotides, the CDR3 is TGCGCCAGCAGCTTTTCGGGGTCTGGCACTGAAGCTTTCTTT. Its protein is CASSFSGSGTEAFF.

The CDR3 loop reads CASSYPGQGNNSPLHF. CDR3 sequence (DNA): TGTGCCAGCAGTTACCCCGGACAGGGAAATAATTCACCCCTCCACTTT. The chain links TRBV6-2 or TRBV6-3 to TRBJ1-6; 8 bases fit TRBD1. The length of the CDR3 is 16 residues. The V gene end was trimmed by 2 bases and the J gene end by 5 bases; junction bases not matched to a gene: 5. Per germline, CDR1 MNHEY and CDR2 SVGEGT.

The chain uses TRBV6-2 or TRBV6-3 and TRBJ2-7; D possibly corresponds to TRBD1 (5 bases). The CDR3 sequence is 13 residues long. CDR1 MNHEY and CDR2 SVGEGT come from the germline V gene. V was pared by 2 bases and J by 3 bases, with 8 bases between. CDR3 bases: TGTGCCAGCAGTTACCAGGGTATCTACGAGCAGTACTTC. Protein: CASSYQGIYEQYF.

The chain is built from TRBV6-5 and TRBJ2-7, with TRBD1 identical over 9 bases. The ends lost 7 bases at V and 6 bases at J; junction bases unmatched: 10. This CDR3 is built from 14 residues. Per germline, CDR1 MNHEY and CDR2 SVGAGI. The CDR3: CASIPGQGGCEQYF. The CDR3 nucleotides are TGTGCCAGCATCCCGGGACAGGGAGGTTGCGAGCAGTACTTC.

The V gene is TRBV4-1, the J gene TRBJ2-7; TRBD1 agrees at 9 bases. Germline assignment: CDR1 MGHRA and CDR2 YSYEKL. The trim removed 4 bases at V and 3 bases at J, leaving 4 bases unmatched. The CDR3 length is 14 residues. CDR3 region: CASSLRQGDYEQYF. In DNA form, the CDR3 reads TGCGCCAGCAGCCTCCGACAGGGGGACTACGAGCAGTACTTC.

The gene calls are TRBV23-1 and TRBJ2-6, with D perhaps matching TRBD1 (6 bases). TRBV23-1 is designated an ORF whose function remains uncertain. V lost 2 bases to trimming and J lost 0 bases, with 14 bases between them. The CDR3 covers 18 residues. CDR3 sequence: CASSQPHRAGSGANVLTF. CDR3 nucleotides: TGCGCCAGCAGTCAACCGCACAGGGCCGGCTCTGGGGCCAACGTCCTGACTTTC.

The rearrangement uses TRBV27 and TRBJ1-1; D unresolved. The germline CDR1 and CDR2 sequences are MNHEY and SMNVEV (reference sequence). V lost 5 bases to trimming and J lost 2 bases, with 12 bases between them. This CDR3 comprises 14 residues. In nucleotides, the CDR3 is TGTGCCAGCAGTCTAAGCCCGGGTAACACTGAAGCTTTCTTT. Protein sequence: CASSLSPGNTEAFF.